The 8 T cell receptor beta chains below were found in one sample sequenced in a study of T cells expressing NK-cell markers. TCRdb processed the 5' RACE reads again and assigns one entry to each CDR3 protein, with no DNA. The specimen's table records fewer than 300,000 distinct CDR3 sequences. Sequenced input: blood T cells: a sorted CD56 or NKG2C T cell subset, CD4+ or CD8+ T cells, or bulk PBMC T cells (not recorded which). The receptors come from a woman between 18 and 75 years old in good health.

V gene TRBV5-1 combines with J gene TRBJ1-1; TCRdb names TRBD1, which stays unverified in the absence of DNA. This CDR3 is 15 amino acids long. CDR1 is SGHRS, CDR2 YFSETQ, per germline. This CDR3 is CASSLAQGMNTEAFF.

The V gene is TRBV6-2 or TRBV6-3, the J gene TRBJ1-1; the TCRdb call, TRBD1, lacks DNA for checking. The CDR3 spans 14 residues. Germline V lookup: CDR1 MNHEY, CDR2 SVGEGT. The CDR3: CASSYSNRATEAFF.

The chain carries TRBV5-1 and TRBJ2-1; TCRdb indicates TRBD2, and absent DNA this call remains unverified. This CDR3 is built from 15 residues. The germline V gene encodes CDR1 SGHRS and CDR2 YFSETQ. The CDR3 spells CASSRSGMSYNEQFF. Complete variable domain (other parts from reference TRBV5-1 and TRBJ2-1): KAGVTQTPRYLIKTRGQQVTLSCSPISGHRSVSWYQQTPGQGLQFLFEYFSETQRNKGNFPGRFSGRQFSNSRSEMNVSTLELGDSALYLCASSRSGMSYNEQFFGPGTRLTVL.

The rearrangement links TRBV5-1 to TRBJ2-3; TCRdb picks TRBD2, but there is no DNA to check that call. Per germline, CDR1 SGHRS and CDR2 YFSETQ. CDR3 length: 14 amino acids. CDR3 loop: CASSLAWGADTQYF.

The chain carries TRBV3-1 and TRBJ2-5. The CDR3 is 12 amino acids. Germline values: CDR1 LGHDT, CDR2 YNNKEL (reference sequence). The CDR3 spells CASSQDTRTQYF.

The chain couples TRBV20-1 to TRBJ2-1; checking the TCRdb D call of TRBD2 is not possible without DNA. The germline CDR1 and CDR2 sequences are DFQATT and SNEGSKA (reference sequence). The length of the CDR3 is 16 residues. This CDR3 is CSAPWTRTISYNEQFF.

This chain connects TRBV5-1 to TRBJ2-5; the TCRdb call, TRBD1, lacks DNA for checking. Germline V gene lookup returns CDR1 SGHRS and CDR2 YFSETQ. CDR3 length equals 14 residues. The CDR3 reads CASSRWGTEETQYF.

V is TRBV12-3 or TRBV12-4 and J is TRBJ2-7. CDR3 length equals 13 residues. CDR3 region: CASSPDGSDEQYF.